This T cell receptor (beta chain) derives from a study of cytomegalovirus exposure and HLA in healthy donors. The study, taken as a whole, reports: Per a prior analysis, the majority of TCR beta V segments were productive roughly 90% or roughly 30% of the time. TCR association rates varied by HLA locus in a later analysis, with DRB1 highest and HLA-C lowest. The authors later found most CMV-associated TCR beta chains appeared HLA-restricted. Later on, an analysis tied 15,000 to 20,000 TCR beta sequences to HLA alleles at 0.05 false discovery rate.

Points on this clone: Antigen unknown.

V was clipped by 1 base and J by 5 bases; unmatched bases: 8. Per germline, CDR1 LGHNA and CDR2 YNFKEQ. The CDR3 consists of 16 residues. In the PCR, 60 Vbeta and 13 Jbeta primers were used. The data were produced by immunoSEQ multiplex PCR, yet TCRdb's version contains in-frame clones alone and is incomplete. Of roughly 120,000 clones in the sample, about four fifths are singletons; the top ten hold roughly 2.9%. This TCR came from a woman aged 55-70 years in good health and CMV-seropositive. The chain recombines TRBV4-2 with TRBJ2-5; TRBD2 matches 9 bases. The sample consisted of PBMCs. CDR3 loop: CASSQVAAGGPETQYF. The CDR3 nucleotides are TGTGCCAGCAGCCAAGTTGCAGCGGGAGGTCCTGAGACCCAGTACTTC.